The 17 T cell receptor beta chains listed next were all sequenced from one sample in a study of cytomegalovirus exposure and HLA in healthy donors. A multiplex PCR was run with 60 Vbeta primers and 13 Jbeta primers. Repertoires were generated with immunoSEQ multiplex PCR, while TCRdb's copy carries only in-frame clones and drops some. This table has 78,000 or so clones, approximately 62% appearing once. Sequencing was carried out using PBMCs. These receptors came from a male donor in good health and CMV-seropositive.

V usage is TRBV19 and J usage is TRBJ1-5; D is unresolved. Trimming removed 4 bases from V and 2 bases from J, with 12 bases in between. Germline CDR1 reads LNHDA; CDR2 reads SQIVND (reference sequence). This CDR3 comprises 15 residues. CDR3 loop: CASSTADIGNQPQHF. The CDR3 DNA sequence: TGTGCCAGTAGTACGGCCGACATCGGCAATCAGCCCCAGCATTTT.

The CDR3 DNA sequence: TGTGCCAGCAGCGTAAGACAGGGATCCTACGAGCAGTACTTC. Its protein is CASSVRQGSYEQYF. The gene calls are TRBV9 and TRBJ2-7, with 7 positions matching TRBD1. J was trimmed by 1 base and V by 1 base; bases with no gene match: 2. CDR1 is SGDLS, CDR2 YYNGEE, per germline. The CDR3 is 14 amino acids.

This clone was seen repeatedly, ten times or more. The chain employs TRBV2 and TRBJ2-7, with a tentative D call TRBD2 (7 bases). Per germline, CDR1 SNHLY and CDR2 FYNNEI. This CDR3 contains 16 residues. The germline V and J ends were trimmed by 7 bases and 6 bases, with 25 bases remaining between them. CDR3 nucleotide sequence: TGTGCCAGCACGCCGGTCAGGGGCGGGAGAGGGGGCGAGCAGTACTTC. Amino acids: CASTPVRGGRGGEQYF.

CDR3 sequence (DNA): TGTGCCAGCAGTCGTCGACAGGGGGCCTATTCACCCCTCCACTTT. It yields the protein CASSRRQGAYSPLHF. This chain connects TRBV25-1 to TRBJ1-6, with 10 bases fitting TRBD1. The CDR3 covers 15 residues. The trim removed 5 bases at V and 8 bases at J, leaving 6 bases unmatched. CDR1 and CDR2 from the germline V gene are MGHDK and SYGVNS.

CDR3 DNA: TGTGCCAGCAGCGCTCCCGGGGAGACCCAGTACTTC. It is translated as CASSAPGETQYF. The genes are TRBV28 and TRBJ2-5; D unclear. Germline lookup yields CDR1 MDHEN and CDR2 SYDVKM. The CDR3 has 12 amino acids. Trimming pared 6 bases from V and 5 bases from J, leaving 10 bases between.

In nucleotides, the CDR3 is TGTGCCAGTAGTATTGGGGGGAGGGCTGAAGCTTTCTTT. Translation gives CASSIGGRAEAFF. This chain connects TRBV19 to TRBJ1-1; possible D gene TRBD1, 5 bases. Trimming pared 3 bases from V and 6 bases from J, leaving 11 bases between. The CDR3 length is 13 residues. Germline V gene sequence: CDR1 LNHDA, CDR2 SQIVND (reference sequence).

The chain carries TRBV6-5 and TRBJ1-5, with a weak D call TRBD1 (6 bases). This CDR3 is built from 14 residues. The V gene lost 6 bases and the J gene lost 2 bases, with 11 bases spanning the gap. Germline CDR1 reads MNHEY; CDR2 reads SVGAGI. CDR3 region: CASSSDSRNQPQHF. The CDR3, as DNA: TGTGCCAGCAGCTCGGACAGTCGCAATCAGCCCCAGCATTTT.

This chain links TRBV4-3 with TRBJ2-2; D is possibly TRBD1 (6 bases). Germline CDR1 LGHNA, CDR2 YSLEER. The CDR3 is 15 residues long. Trimming pared 0 bases from V and 5 bases from J, leaving 10 bases between. This CDR3 reads CASSQDGQGTGELFF. CDR3 DNA sequence: TGCGCCAGCAGCCAAGATGGGCAGGGGACCGGGGAGCTGTTTTTT.

The chain couples TRBV27 to TRBJ2-3; 7 bases match TRBD1. CDR1 MNHEY and CDR2 SMNVEV come from the germline V gene (reference sequence). With V trimmed by 5 bases and J by 2 bases, 7 bases remained unmatched. CDR3 length: 15 amino acids. The CDR3 sequence: CASSARDRFTDTQYF. The CDR3 DNA follows: TGTGCCAGCAGTGCTCGGGACAGATTCACAGATACGCAGTATTTT.

A single count supports this clone. This chain links TRBV19 with TRBJ2-4, with 11 positions matching TRBD1. The germline V gene encodes CDR1 LNHDA and CDR2 SQIVND (reference sequence). The J segment lost 8 bases and the V segment lost 4 bases, leaving 4 bases of the junction unmatched. The CDR3 length is 14 residues. This chain's CDR3 is CASSKGDRGDIQYF. The CDR3 DNA is TGTGCCAGTAGTAAAGGGGACAGGGGGGACATTCAGTACTTC.

The genes are TRBV6-1 and TRBJ2-7; 11 bases fit TRBD2. The V gene's germline CDR1 is MNHNS and CDR2 SASEGT. The CDR3 runs 17 residues. Germline trimming cut 3 bases from V and 3 bases from J; bases unmatched to any gene: 10. For the CDR3, the DNA is TGTGCCAGCAGTGAGCTAGCGGGGGGTCCGGGATACTACGAGCAGTACTTC. It translates to CASSELAGGPGYYEQYF.

CDR3 bases: TGTGCCAGCAGTTCCGCGAGACGCGGTGAGCAGTTCTTC. Translated: CASSSARRGEQFF. This chain connects TRBV7-2 to TRBJ2-1; no definite D call. CDR3 length: 13 residues. Trimming removed 6 bases at V and 9 bases at J, with 15 bases between. Looked up from germline, CDR1 is SGHTA and CDR2 is FQGNSA.

V and J are TRBV28 and TRBJ1-6; perhaps TRBD1 as D (5 bases). The CDR3 has 13 residues. Germline CDR1 is MDHEN and CDR2 is SYDVKM. Trimming cost V 7 bases and J 10 bases, with 14 bases left between them. This CDR3 reads CASTSGKKSPLHF. In DNA form, the CDR3 reads TGTGCCAGCACCTCAGGGAAAAAGTCACCCCTCCACTTT.

The J gene is TRBJ2-1, the V gene TRBV18; 7 nucleotides match TRBD1. J was trimmed by 0 bases and V by 4 bases; bases with no gene match: 9. CDR3 size: 17 residues. Germline CDR1 reads KGHSH; CDR2 reads LQKENI. As DNA, the CDR3 is TGTGCCAGCTCACTATATTCCCGGGACAGCTCCTACAATGAGCAGTTCTTC. Translated, it gives CASSLYSRDSSYNEQFF.

J is TRBJ2-1 and V is TRBV4-3, with a possible D match to TRBD1 (5 bases). Germline V CDR1 and CDR2: LGHNA, YSLEER. The V end lost 0 bases, the J end lost 5 bases, and 11 bases lay between the germline ends. The CDR3 covers 15 residues. The CDR3, as DNA: TGCGCCAGCAGCCAAGAGACAGATAAGAACAATGAGCAGTTCTTC. As protein: CASSQETDKNNEQFF.

The chain is built from TRBV25-1 and TRBJ1-2; the match to TRBD1 covers 11 bases. The CDR3 is 16 residues long. The V segment lost 4 bases and the J segment 7 bases; nucleotides outside the gene matches: 11. CDR1 is MGHDK, CDR2 SYGVNS, per germline. CDR3: CASSARAGTGGVGYTF. CDR3 coding DNA: TGTGCCAGCAGTGCCCGAGCCGGGACAGGGGGTGTTGGCTACACCTTC.

The rearrangement uses TRBV28 and TRBJ1-3, with no clear D. This CDR3 has 13 amino acids. CDR1 and CDR2 from the germline V gene are MDHEN and SYDVKM. V gave up 6 bases and J gave up 4 bases, with 10 bases separating them. CDR3: CASSRPAGNTIYF. The CDR3 nucleotides read TGTGCCAGCAGCAGGCCAGCCGGAAACACCATATATTTT. Looking up the rest from reference TRBV28 and TRBJ1-3 gives the full variable domain: DVKVTQSSRYLVKRTGEKVFLECVQDMDHENMFWYRQDPGLGLRLIYFSYDVKMKEKGDIPEGYSVSREKKERFSLILESASTNQTSMYLCASSRPAGNTIYFGEGSWLTVV.